This T cell receptor beta chain was identified during a study of shared clonotypes between healthy human individuals. Study outcomes and limitations: It was the few donors that limited the genetic and exposure-history diversity represented.

Unsorted PBMC DNA was sequenced on ten immunoSEQ deep assay plates. Clones were sequenced by immunoSEQ multiplex PCR, and TCRdb holds only the in-frame ones, with some missing. The data contain about half a million clones, 79% of them singletons. The trim removed 3 bases at V and 8 bases at J, leaving 9 bases unmatched. The CDR3 is 15 amino acids. Germline CDR1 and CDR2: SGDLS and YYNGEE. As regards this clone: As yet, its antigen is unknown.

The donors were adults (healthy and HIV-negative) with no recent acute infections or vaccinations. The J gene is TRBJ1-4, the V gene TRBV9; TRBD1 aligns across 8 bases. The specimen was PBMCs. The clonotype was recovered from a woman between 40 and 55 years old in good health. Some clones in this sample may be carry-over from other donors' samples. The CDR3 sequence: CASSAQGAGVEKLFF. CDR3 coding DNA: TGTGCCAGCAGCGCCCAGGGGGCAGGAGTAGAAAAACTGTTTTTT.